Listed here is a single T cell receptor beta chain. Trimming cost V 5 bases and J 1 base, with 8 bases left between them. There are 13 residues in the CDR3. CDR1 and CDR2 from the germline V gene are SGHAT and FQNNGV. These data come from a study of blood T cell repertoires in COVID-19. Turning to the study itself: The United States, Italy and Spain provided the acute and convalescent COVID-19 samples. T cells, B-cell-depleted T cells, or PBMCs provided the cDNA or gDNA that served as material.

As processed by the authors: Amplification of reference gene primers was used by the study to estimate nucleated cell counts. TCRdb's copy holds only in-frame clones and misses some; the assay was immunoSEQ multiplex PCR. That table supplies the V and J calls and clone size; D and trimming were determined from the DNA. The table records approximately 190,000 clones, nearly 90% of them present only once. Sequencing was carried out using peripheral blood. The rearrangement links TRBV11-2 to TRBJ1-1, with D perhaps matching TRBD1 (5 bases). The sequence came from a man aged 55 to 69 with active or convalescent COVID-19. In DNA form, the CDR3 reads TGTGCCAGCAGCCCCCAGGGGAACACTGAAGCTTTCTTT. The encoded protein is CASSPQGNTEAFF.